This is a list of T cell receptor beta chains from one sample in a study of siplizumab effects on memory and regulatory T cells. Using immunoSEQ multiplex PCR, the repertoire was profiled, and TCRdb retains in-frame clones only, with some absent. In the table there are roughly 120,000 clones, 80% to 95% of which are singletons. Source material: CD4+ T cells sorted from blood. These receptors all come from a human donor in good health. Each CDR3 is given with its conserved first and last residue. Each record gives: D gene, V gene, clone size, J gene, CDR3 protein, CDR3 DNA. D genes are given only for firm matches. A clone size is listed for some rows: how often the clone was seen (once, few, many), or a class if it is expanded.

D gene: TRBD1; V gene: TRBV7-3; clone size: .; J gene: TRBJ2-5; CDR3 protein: CASSLRGQGRETQYF; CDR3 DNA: TGTGCCAGCAGCTTACGAGGACAGGGTAGAGAGACCCAGTACTTC
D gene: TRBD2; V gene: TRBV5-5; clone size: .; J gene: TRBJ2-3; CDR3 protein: CASSLWREGVTDTQYF; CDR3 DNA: TGTGCCAGCAGCTTGTGGCGGGAGGGAGTTACAGATACGCAGTATTTT
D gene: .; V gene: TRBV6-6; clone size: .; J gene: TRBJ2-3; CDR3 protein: CASSWGRTGQDTQYF; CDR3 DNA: TGTGCCAGCAGTTGGGGGCGCACAGGACAAGATACGCAGTATTTT
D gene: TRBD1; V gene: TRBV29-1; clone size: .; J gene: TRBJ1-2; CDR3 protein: CSVSRDSMDGYTF; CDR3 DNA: TGCAGCGTATCTAGGGACAGCATGGATGGCTACACCTTC
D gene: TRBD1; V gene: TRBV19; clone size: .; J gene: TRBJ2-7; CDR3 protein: CASSSLFGTGDNEQYF; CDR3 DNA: TGTGCCAGTAGTTCCCTCTTCGGGACAGGGGACAACGAGCAGTACTTC
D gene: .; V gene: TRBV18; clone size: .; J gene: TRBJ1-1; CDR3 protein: CASSPGVGRGFTEAFF; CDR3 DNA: TGTGCCAGCTCACCCGGGGTCGGGAGGGGATTTACTGAAGCTTTCTTT
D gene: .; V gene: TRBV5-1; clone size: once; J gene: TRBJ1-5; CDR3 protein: CASSLEGHQPQHF; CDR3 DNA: TGCGCCAGCAGCTTAGAAGGGCATCAGCCCCAGCATTTT
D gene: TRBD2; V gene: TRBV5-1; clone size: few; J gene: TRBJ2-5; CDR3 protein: CASSAGTSGAETQYF; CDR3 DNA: TGCGCCAGCAGCGCCGGGACTAGCGGGGCGGAGACCCAGTACTTC
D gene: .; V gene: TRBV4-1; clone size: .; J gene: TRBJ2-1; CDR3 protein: CASSQGTNRGQFF; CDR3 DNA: TGCGCCAGCAGCCAAGGGACCAACCGGGGGCAGTTCTTC
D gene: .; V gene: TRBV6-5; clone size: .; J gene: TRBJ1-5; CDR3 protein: CASSYRQGNQPQHF; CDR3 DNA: TGTGCCAGCAGTTACCGACAGGGCAATCAGCCCCAGCATTTT
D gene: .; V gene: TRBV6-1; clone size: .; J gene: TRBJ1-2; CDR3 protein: CASSKQDNYGYTF; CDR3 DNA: TGTGCCAGCAGTAAACAGGACAACTATGGCTACACCTTC
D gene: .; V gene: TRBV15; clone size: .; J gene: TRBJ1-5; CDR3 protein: CATSRDRGGLRGQPQHF; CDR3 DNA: TGTGCCACCAGCAGAGATAGGGGTGGTCTTCGGGGCCAGCCCCAGCATTTT
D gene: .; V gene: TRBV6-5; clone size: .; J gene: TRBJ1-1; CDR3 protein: CASSYSQVNTEAFF; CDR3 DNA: TGTGCCAGCAGTTACTCACAGGTGAACACTGAAGCTTTCTTT
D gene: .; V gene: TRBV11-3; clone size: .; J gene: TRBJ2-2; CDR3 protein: CASSLDGPTGELFF; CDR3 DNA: TGTGCCAGCAGCTTAGACGGTCCTACCGGGGAGCTGTTTTTT
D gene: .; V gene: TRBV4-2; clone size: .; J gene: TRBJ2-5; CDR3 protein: CASSQVLTQETQYF; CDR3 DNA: TGTGCCAGCAGCCAAGTACTTACACAAGAGACCCAGTACTTC
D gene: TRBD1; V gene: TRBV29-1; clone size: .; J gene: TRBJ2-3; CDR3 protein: CSVPRDREADTQYF; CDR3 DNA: TGCAGCGTACCCCGGGACAGGGAGGCAGATACGCAGTATTTT
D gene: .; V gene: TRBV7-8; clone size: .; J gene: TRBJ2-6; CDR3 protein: CASSSVWGTGANVLTF; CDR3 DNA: TGTGCCAGCAGCTCAGTCTGGGGAACTGGGGCCAACGTCCTGACTTTC
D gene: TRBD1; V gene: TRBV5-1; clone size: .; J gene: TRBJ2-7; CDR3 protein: CASSSLRDRMDYEQYF; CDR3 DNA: TGCGCCAGCAGCTCGCTCCGGGACAGAATGGACTACGAGCAGTACTTC
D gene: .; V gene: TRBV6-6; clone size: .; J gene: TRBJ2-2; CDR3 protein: CASSILNTGELFF; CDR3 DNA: TGTGCCAGCAGTATACTTAACACCGGGGAGCTGTTTTTT
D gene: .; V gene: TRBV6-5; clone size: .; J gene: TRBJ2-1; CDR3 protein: CASTRGYEQFF; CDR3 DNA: TGTGCCAGCACCAGGGGTTATGAGCAGTTCTTC
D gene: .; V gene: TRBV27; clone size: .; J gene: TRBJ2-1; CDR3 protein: CASSFSTYNEQFF; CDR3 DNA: TGTGCCAGCAGTTTCTCCACATACAATGAGCAGTTCTTC
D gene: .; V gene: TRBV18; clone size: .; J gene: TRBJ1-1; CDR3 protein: CASSPTRPTVEAFF; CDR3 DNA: TGTGCCAGCTCACCTACCCGACCCACCGTTGAAGCTTTCTTT
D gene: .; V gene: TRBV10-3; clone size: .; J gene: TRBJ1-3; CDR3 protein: CAISEVSHLNTIYF; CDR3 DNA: TGTGCCATCAGCGAGGTGTCTCATTTAAACACCATATATTTT
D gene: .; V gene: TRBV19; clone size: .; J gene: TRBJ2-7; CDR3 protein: CASSAQRNYEQYF; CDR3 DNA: TGTGCCAGTAGTGCCCAGCGGAACTACGAGCAGTACTTC
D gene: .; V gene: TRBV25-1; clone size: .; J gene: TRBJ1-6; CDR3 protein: CASVGGGYSPLHF; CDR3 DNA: TGTGCCAGCGTAGGGGGAGGGTACTCACCCCTCCACTTT
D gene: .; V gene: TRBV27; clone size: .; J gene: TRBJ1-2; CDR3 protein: CASSLTGPTGGWYGYTF; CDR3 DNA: TGTGCCAGCAGTTTAACGGGACCGACAGGCGGGTGGTATGGCTACACCTTC
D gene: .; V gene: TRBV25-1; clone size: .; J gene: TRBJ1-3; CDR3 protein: CASSFGQASGNTIYF; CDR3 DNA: TGTGCCAGCAGTTTTGGGCAGGCGTCTGGAAACACCATATATTTT
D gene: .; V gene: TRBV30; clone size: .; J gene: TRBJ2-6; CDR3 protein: CAWSLHDSGANVLTF; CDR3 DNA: TGTGCCTGGAGTCTTCATGACTCTGGGGCCAACGTCCTGACTTTC
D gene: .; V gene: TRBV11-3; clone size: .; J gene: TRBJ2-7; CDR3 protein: CASSFSGAQAEQYF; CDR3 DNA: TGTGCCAGCAGCTTCTCAGGGGCCCAGGCCGAGCAGTACTTC
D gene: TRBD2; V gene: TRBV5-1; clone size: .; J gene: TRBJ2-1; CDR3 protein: CASSHSGAQSNEQFF; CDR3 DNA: TGCGCCAGCAGCCATAGCGGGGCTCAGTCCAATGAGCAGTTCTTC
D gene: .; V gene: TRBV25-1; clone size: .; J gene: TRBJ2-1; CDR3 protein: CASSGATGTTHQNEQFF; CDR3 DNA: TGTGCCAGCAGTGGGGCTACGGGGACGACTCACCAGAATGAGCAGTTCTTC
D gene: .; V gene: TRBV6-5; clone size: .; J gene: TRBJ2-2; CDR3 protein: CASRIRTRGAGELFF; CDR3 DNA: TGTGCCAGCAGGATCCGAACGCGAGGCGCCGGGGAGCTGTTTTTT